Listed below are T cell receptor beta chains from one sample, sequenced in a study of blood T cell repertoires in COVID-19. Profiled with immunoSEQ multiplex PCR; TCRdb holds only in-frame clones, not every one. The table shows over 70,000 clones, with about 86% occurring only once. The sequenced material came from peripheral blood. These receptors came from a human donor in a cohort sampled during active COVID-19. Each CDR3 is given with its conserved first and last residue. The order of the fields is V gene, CDR3 protein.

TRBV6-6	CASSGSSGGTDTQYF
TRBV9	CASSVGTGSSYEQYF
TRBV27	CASSSRGGGYEQYF
TRBV5-6	CASSFQDRQETQYF
TRBV5-5	CASSKLQGDYGYTF
TRBV2	CARSRGPRGTDTQYF
TRBV14	CASSQDSGASLATTDTQYF
TRBV24-1	CATSDLQVASKSGNTIYF
TRBV5-8	CASSPAWTGSYNSPLHF
TRBV7-3	CASSLTQNTGELFF
TRBV5-1	CASSLNFGGTDTQYF
TRBV12-3/TRBV12-4	CASSDRGRAFF
TRBV20-1	CSASGIEQFF
TRBV6-2/TRBV6-3	CASSLRQAVSKNIQYF
TRBV5-6	CASSLEQGGDEKLFF
TRBV10-3	CATSPSYEQYF
TRBV27	CASSPWTAPGDYTF
TRBV15	CATSRWRRETDTQYF
TRBV6-5	CASSYEGWNTEAFF
TRBV29-1	CSGLAGPSDTQYF
TRBV10-3	CAISERASGGYNEQFF
TRBV27	CASSPLGGRSYEQYF
TRBV27	CASSRSTGWETQYF
TRBV6-5	CASRIELNQYNEQFF
TRBV3-1/TRBV3-2	CASSQVTYEQYF
TRBV2	CASSPLGGFEAFF
TRBV5-1	CASSFYGLRHEQYF
TRBV6-5	CASSPSGQREAFF
TRBV5-1	CASSLGNSGGGHTDTQYF
TRBV4-2	CASSPRHNYNEQFF
TRBV4-3	CASSQVLLRVDRAGELFF
TRBV5-8	CASNRDRGQETQYF
TRBV6-5	CASSWGEGGFF
TRBV29-1	CSVEGDRGQSGANVLTF
TRBV5-1	CASGQGARETQYF
TRBV2	CASSGLAGGAQETQYF
TRBV7-2	CASSLDEVGQPQHF